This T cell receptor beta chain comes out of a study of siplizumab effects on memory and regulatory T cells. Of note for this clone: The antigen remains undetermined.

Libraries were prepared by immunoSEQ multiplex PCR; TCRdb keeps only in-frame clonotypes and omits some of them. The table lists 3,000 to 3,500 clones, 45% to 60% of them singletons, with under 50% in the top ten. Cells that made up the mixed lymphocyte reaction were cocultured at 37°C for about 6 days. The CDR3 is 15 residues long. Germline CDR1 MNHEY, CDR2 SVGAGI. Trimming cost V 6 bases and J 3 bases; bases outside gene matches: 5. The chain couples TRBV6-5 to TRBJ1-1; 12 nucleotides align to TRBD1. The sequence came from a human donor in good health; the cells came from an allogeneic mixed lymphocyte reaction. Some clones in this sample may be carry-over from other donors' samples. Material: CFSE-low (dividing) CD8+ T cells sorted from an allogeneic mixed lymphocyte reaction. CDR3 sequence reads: CASSPGQGAYTEAFF. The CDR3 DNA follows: TGTGCCAGCAGCCCGGGACAGGGGGCATACACTGAAGCTTTCTTT.